This entry is about one T cell receptor (beta chain). Its antigen is as yet unknown. This record comes from a study of vaccination effects on CD4 cells after COVID-19. Within the ViraFEST assay, antigen-specific CD4+ T cells underwent expansion with viral peptide pools prior to sequencing. On roughly day 10 of culture, CD4+ T cells were separated out. According to the study, vaccine recipients showed no prior SARS-CoV-2 infection and negative nucleocapsid antibodies. The protocol was immunoSEQ multiplex PCR, while the TCRdb copy is restricted to in-frame clones and leaves out a portion. The data contain about 41,000 clones, more than 60% of them singletons. The sequencing here drew on CD4+ T cells from PBMCs cultured with HCoV-OC43 spike peptides, taken before COVID-19 vaccination. Subset noted: HCoV-OC43 spike overlapping peptide pool stimulation. The sequence was collected from a human donor who received a COVID-19 vaccine.

CDR3 sequence reads: CSARPDTEAFF. The CDR3 DNA reads TGCAGTGCTAGACCAGACACTGAAGCTTTCTTT. V usage is TRBV20-1 and J usage is TRBJ1-1; the D is unclear. The V and J ends lost 2 bases and 3 bases respectively, with 4 bases between them. Germline CDR1 is DFQATT and CDR2 is SNEGSKA (reference sequence). The CDR3 covers 11 residues.